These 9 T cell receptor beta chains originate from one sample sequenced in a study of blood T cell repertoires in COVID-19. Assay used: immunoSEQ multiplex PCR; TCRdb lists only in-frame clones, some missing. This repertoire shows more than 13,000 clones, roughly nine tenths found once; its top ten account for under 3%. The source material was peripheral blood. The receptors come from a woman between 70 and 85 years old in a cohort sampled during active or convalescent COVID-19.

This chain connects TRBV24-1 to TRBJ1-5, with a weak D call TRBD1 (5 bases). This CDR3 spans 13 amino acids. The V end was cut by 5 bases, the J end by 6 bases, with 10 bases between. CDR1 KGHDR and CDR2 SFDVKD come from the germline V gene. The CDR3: CATSAGGAQPQHF. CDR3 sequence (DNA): TGTGCCACCAGTGCCGGCGGGGCTCAGCCCCAGCATTTT.

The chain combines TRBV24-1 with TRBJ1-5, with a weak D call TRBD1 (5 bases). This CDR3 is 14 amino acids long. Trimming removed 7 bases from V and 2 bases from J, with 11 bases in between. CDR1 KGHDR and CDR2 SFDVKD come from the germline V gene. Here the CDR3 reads CATSPGLRNQPQHF. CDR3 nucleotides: TGTGCCACCAGCCCAGGGCTACGCAATCAGCCCCAGCATTTT.

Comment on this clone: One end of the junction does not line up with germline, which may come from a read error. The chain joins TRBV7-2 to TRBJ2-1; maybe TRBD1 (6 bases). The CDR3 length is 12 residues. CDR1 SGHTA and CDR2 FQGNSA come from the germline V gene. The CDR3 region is CASSLALRGIIF. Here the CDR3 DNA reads TGTGCCAGCAGCTTAGCGCTAAGGGGGATCATCTTC.

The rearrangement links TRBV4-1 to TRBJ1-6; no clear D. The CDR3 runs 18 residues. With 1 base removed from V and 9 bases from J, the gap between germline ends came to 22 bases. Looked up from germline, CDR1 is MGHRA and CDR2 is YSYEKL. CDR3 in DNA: TGCGCCAGCAGCCAAGGTGAACAGTGGGTCCTTCGGGGTTCACCCCTCCACTTT. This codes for CASSQGEQWVLRGSPLHF.

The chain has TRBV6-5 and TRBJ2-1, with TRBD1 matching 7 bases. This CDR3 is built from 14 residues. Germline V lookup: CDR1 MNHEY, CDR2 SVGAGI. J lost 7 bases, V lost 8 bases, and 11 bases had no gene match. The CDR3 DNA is TGTGCCAGCTATACGACAGGGAAGAAAAATGAGCAGTTCTTC. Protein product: CASYTTGKKNEQFF.

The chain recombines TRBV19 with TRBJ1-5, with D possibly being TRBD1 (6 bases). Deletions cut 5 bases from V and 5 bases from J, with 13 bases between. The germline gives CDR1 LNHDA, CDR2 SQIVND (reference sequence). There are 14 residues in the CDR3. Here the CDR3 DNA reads TGTGCCAGTAGTCGGGGAGGGGGGTATCAGCCCCAGCATTTT. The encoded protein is CASSRGGGYQPQHF. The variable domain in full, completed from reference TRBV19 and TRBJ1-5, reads DGGITQSPKYLFRKEGQNVTLSCEQNLNHDAMYWYRQDPGQGLRLIYYSQIVNDFQKGDIAEGYSVSREKKESFPLTVTSAQKNPTAFYLCASSRGGGYQPQHFGDGTRLSIL.

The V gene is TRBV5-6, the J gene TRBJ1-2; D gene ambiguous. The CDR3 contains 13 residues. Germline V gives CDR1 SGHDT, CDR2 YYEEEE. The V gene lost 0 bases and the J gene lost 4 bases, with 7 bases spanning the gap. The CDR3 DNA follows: TGTGCCAGCAGCTTGGACAGTACCTATGGCTACACCTTC. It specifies CASSLDSTYGYTF. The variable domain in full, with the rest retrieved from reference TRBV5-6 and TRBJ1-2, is DAGVTQSPTHLIKTRGQQVTLRCSPKSGHDTVSWYQQALGQGPQFIFQYYEEEERQRGNFPDRFSGHQFPNYSSELNVNALLLGDSALYLCASSLDSTYGYTFGSGTRLTVV.

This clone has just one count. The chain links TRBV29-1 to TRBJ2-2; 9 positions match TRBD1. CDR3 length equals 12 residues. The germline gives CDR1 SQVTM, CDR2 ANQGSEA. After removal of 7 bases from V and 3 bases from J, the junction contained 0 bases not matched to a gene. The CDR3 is CSGTGDTGELFF. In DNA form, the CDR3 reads TGCAGCGGGACAGGGGACACCGGGGAGCTGTTTTTT.

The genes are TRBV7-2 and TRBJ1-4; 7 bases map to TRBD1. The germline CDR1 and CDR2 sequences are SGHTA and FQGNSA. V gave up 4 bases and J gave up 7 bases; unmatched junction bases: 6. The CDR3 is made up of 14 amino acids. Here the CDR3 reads CASSSQTGIEKLFF. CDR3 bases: TGTGCCAGCAGCTCTCAGACAGGGATTGAAAAACTGTTTTTT.